These 25 T cell receptor beta chains came from one sample sequenced in a study of blood T cell repertoires in COVID-19. Assay used: immunoSEQ multiplex PCR; TCRdb lists only in-frame clones, some missing. The table shows about 130,000 clones, with 90% occurring only once. Specimen: peripheral blood. The receptors were sampled from a man in his 60s with COVID-19, enrolled during active disease.

J is TRBJ2-1 and V is TRBV19, with 10 bases fitting TRBD1. The CDR3 loop spans 15 amino acids. Germline CDR1 LNHDA, CDR2 SQIVND (reference sequence). With 5 bases clipped from V and 0 bases from J, the junction kept 1 base outside the gene matches. The CDR3 bases are TGTGCCAGTAGTCGGGACAGGGGCTCCTACAATGAGCAGTTCTTC. The encoded protein is CASSRDRGSYNEQFF.

J is TRBJ2-7 and V is TRBV5-4; 9 bases map to TRBD1. V shed 0 bases and J 7 bases; nucleotides not matched to a gene: 8. CDR3 length: 15 amino acids. Per germline, CDR1 SGHNT and CDR2 YYREEE (reference sequence). The CDR3 DNA reads as TGTGCCAGCAGCTTGGTCGGGGACAGGGTGGATGAGCAGTACTTC. Residues: CASSLVGDRVDEQYF. Using reference TRBV5-4 and TRBJ2-7 for the parts outside the CDR3, the full variable domain is ETGVTQSPTHLIKTRGQQVTLRCSSQSGHNTVSWYQQALGQGPQFIFQYYREEENGRGNFPPRFSGLQFPNYSSELNVNALELDDSALYLCASSLVGDRVDEQYFGPGTRLTVT.

The chain recombines TRBV3-1 (or the pseudogene TRBV3-2) with TRBJ1-6; D is unresolved. Germline CDR1 reads LGHDT; CDR2 reads YNNKEL (reference sequence). The CDR3 spans 14 residues. V dropped 7 bases and J dropped 6 bases, with 13 bases sitting between them. CDR3 nucleotide sequence: TGTGCCAGCAATATGGGAAGCGGTAATTCACCCCTCCACTTT. Amino acid sequence: CASNMGSGNSPLHF.

The chain employs TRBV29-1 and TRBJ2-5, with no clear D. The V gene lost 3 bases and the J gene lost 5 bases, with 10 bases spanning the gap. The length of the CDR3 is 12 residues. Germline V CDR1 and CDR2: SQVTM, ANQGSEA. The CDR3 nucleotides are TGCAGCGTTGAGAGGCCTGGGGAGACCCAGTACTTC. Its protein product is CSVERPGETQYF. The variable domain in full, completed from reference TRBV29-1 and TRBJ2-5, reads SAVISQKPSRDICQRGTSLTIQCQVDSQVTMMFWYRQQPGQSLTLIATANQGSEATYESGFVIDKFPISRPNLTFSTLTVSNMSPEDSSIYLCSVERPGETQYFGPGTRLLVL.

The chain has TRBV7-9 and TRBJ1-5; 10 bases match TRBD1. The CDR3 covers 16 residues. With V trimmed by 4 bases and J by 10 bases, 13 bases remained unmatched. Germline assignment: CDR1 SEHNR and CDR2 FQNEAQ (reference sequence). This CDR3 reads CASSSNGDRGENPQHF. The CDR3 DNA sequence: TGTGCCAGCAGCTCAAACGGGGACAGGGGAGAAAATCCCCAGCATTTT.

This clone was observed a single time. This sequence joins TRBV2 and TRBJ2-7; 11 bases map to TRBD1. V was pared by 6 bases and J by 5 bases, with 3 bases of the junction left unmatched. Germline-derived CDR1 and CDR2 are SNHLY and FYNNEI. CDR3 size: 13 residues. CDR3 residues: CASRRDRGNEQYF. The CDR3 region has the DNA TGTGCCAGCAGGCGGGACAGGGGGAACGAGCAGTACTTC.

This sequence joins TRBV4-3 and TRBJ2-2; 7 positions agree with TRBD1. CDR1 is LGHNA and CDR2 is YSLEER in the germline V gene. V trimming: 1 base; J trimming: 7 bases; junction bases outside the gene matches: 6. The CDR3 spans 15 residues. CDR3 amino acids: CASSQGQGIYGELFF. The DNA of the CDR3 is TGCGCCAGCAGCCAAGGACAGGGAATATACGGGGAGCTGTTTTTT.

In its sample, this clone was seen a few times. This chain joins TRBV30 and TRBJ1-2; the match to TRBD1 covers 10 bases. Germline CDR1 GTSNPN, CDR2 SVGIG (reference sequence). The CDR3 spans 15 residues. The ends lost 2 bases at V and 6 bases at J; junction bases unmatched: 9. The CDR3 DNA follows: TGTGCCTGGAGTTTTCCCACCGGGACAGGGGATGGCTACACCTTC. It specifies CAWSFPTGTGDGYTF.

The chain combines TRBV6-5 with TRBJ1-1; D possibly corresponds to TRBD1 (6 bases). This CDR3 has 16 residues. Between the trimmed V and J ends, which lost 2 bases and 5 bases, there was a span of 18 bases. Per the germline V gene, CDR1 is MNHEY and CDR2 is SVGAGI. The CDR3 DNA reads as TGTGCCAGCAGTTACCCGTCCAGGGGCTCGGGAACTGAAGCTTTCTTT. Translation gives CASSYPSRGSGTEAFF.

The rearrangement uses TRBV3-1 (or the pseudogene TRBV3-2) and TRBJ1-6; D possibly corresponds to TRBD1 (5 bases). This CDR3 is 15 amino acids long. The germline gives CDR1 LGHDT, CDR2 YNNKEL (reference sequence). V lost 7 bases and J 1 base, leaving 11 bases between the germline ends. CDR3 bases: TGTGCCAGCACGGGGGGTACGTCCTATAATTCACCCCTCCACTTT. This sequence encodes CASTGGTSYNSPLHF.

This clone was observed a single time. The rearrangement joins TRBV3-1 (or the pseudogene TRBV3-2) to TRBJ2-5; D ambiguous. Trimming stripped 3 bases from V and 5 bases from J, with 13 bases between. Germline loops: CDR1 LGHDT, CDR2 YNNKEL (reference sequence). This CDR3 comprises 14 residues. The CDR3 coding sequence is TGTGCCAGCAGCCAGAGTGCCATTATCGAGACCCAGTACTTC. Its translation is CASSQSAIIETQYF.

This CDR3 reads CASSYVLGQVATGANVLTF. CDR3 sequence (DNA): TGTGCCAGCAGTTACGTCTTAGGACAGGTGGCGACTGGGGCCAACGTCCTGACTTTC. V is TRBV28 and J is TRBJ2-6; 7 bases map to TRBD1. This CDR3 spans 19 amino acids. Germline loops: CDR1 MDHEN, CDR2 SYDVKM. Trimming removed 4 bases from V and 2 bases from J; junction bases left unmatched: 14.

This chain uses TRBV5-6 with TRBJ1-2; TRBD1 matches at 8 bases. Germline V lookup: CDR1 SGHDT, CDR2 YYEEEE. The CDR3 totals 15 residues. Trimming removed 2 bases from V and 1 base from J; junction bases left unmatched: 4. CDR3 nucleotides: TGTGCCAGCAGCTTTGGACAGGGTGGTAACTATGGCTACACCTTC. It translates to CASSFGQGGNYGYTF.

The CDR3 nucleotides are TGTGCCAGCAGTCGGGGACAGGGTGGCACTGAAGCTTTCTTT. This sequence encodes CASSRGQGGTEAFF. The V call is TRBV6-5, the J call TRBJ1-1; 9 bases agree with TRBD1. Trimming cost V 5 bases and J 4 bases; bases outside gene matches: 5. The CDR3 is 14 amino acids. The V gene's germline CDR1 is MNHEY and CDR2 SVGAGI.

The rearrangement uses TRBV28 and TRBJ2-1; D is perhaps TRBD2 (7 bases). From germline, CDR1 is MDHEN and CDR2 SYDVKM. This CDR3 contains 15 residues. V shed 8 bases and J shed 0 bases, with 14 bases lying between them. The CDR3 loop is CASGGVGGSYNEQFF. The DNA of the CDR3 is TGTGCCAGCGGGGGGGTAGGGGGCTCCTACAATGAGCAGTTCTTC.

This clone was found once. This sequence joins TRBV18 and TRBJ2-1; the D gene is possibly TRBD2 (5 bases). This CDR3 is 12 amino acids long. V gave up 3 bases and J gave up 9 bases, with 9 bases separating them. CDR1 and CDR2 from the germline V gene are KGHSH and LQKENI. The CDR3, as DNA: TGTGCCAGCTCACCTCGCGGAGGTGAGCAGTTCTTC. The encoded protein is CASSPRGGEQFF.

This clone was recorded a few times. Other DNA sequences in the same sample also yield this CDR3. The chain employs TRBV29-1 and TRBJ1-5, with D possibly matching TRBD1 (6 bases). V was trimmed by 6 bases and J by 3 bases, leaving 12 bases between them. Per the germline V gene, CDR1 is SQVTM and CDR2 is ANQGSEA. This CDR3 region has 13 residues. The CDR3 is CSVVDSYNQPQHF. CDR3 coding DNA: TGCAGCGTCGTGGACAGTTACAATCAGCCCCAGCATTTT.

The CDR3 bases are TGTGCCAGCAGTGATGAGGGACAGGGAGGTTCCTACGAGCAGTACTTC. Protein product: CASSDEGQGGSYEQYF. The chain links TRBV2 to TRBJ2-7, with 9 bases matching TRBD1. The J segment lost 1 base and the V segment lost 3 bases, leaving 7 bases of the junction unmatched. The CDR3 extends over 16 amino acids. Looked up from germline, CDR1 is SNHLY and CDR2 is FYNNEI.

The gene calls are TRBV6-4 and TRBJ2-1; D uncertain. Germline V gene data show CDR1 as MRHNA and CDR2 as SNTAGT. Trimming pared 3 bases from V and 3 bases from J, leaving 9 bases between. There are 14 residues in the CDR3. The chain's CDR3 is CASSESAVYNEQFF. The DNA of the CDR3 is TGTGCCAGCAGTGAGAGCGCGGTCTACAATGAGCAGTTCTTC.

The J gene is TRBJ1-5, the V gene TRBV15; TRBD1 agrees at 7 bases. The germline V gene has CDR1 LNHNV and CDR2 YYDKDF (reference sequence). V was clipped by 1 base and J by 6 bases; unmatched bases: 9. The CDR3 contains 16 residues. CDR3 sequence reads: CATSRASGGLTQPQHF. The CDR3 DNA follows: TGTGCCACCAGCAGAGCCTCAGGGGGGCTGACTCAGCCCCAGCATTTT.

The chain is built from TRBV9 and TRBJ2-5; tentatively, D is TRBD2 (5 bases). V lost 4 bases and J lost 4, with 11 bases in between. CDR1 SGDLS and CDR2 YYNGEE come from the germline V gene. This CDR3 contains 13 residues. The CDR3 spells CASSPREAETQYF. The CDR3 nucleotides read TGTGCCAGCAGCCCTCGGGAAGCAGAGACCCAGTACTTC.

V is TRBV28 and J is TRBJ2-3, with D perhaps TRBD1 (6 bases). The CDR3 has 16 amino acids. V was pared by 3 bases and J by 5 bases, with 18 bases between. Germline lookup yields CDR1 MDHEN and CDR2 SYDVKM. The CDR3 spells CASSLLPGQAEDTQYF. The CDR3 region has the DNA TGTGCCAGCAGTTTGCTTCCGGGACAAGCTGAAGATACGCAGTATTTT.

This rearrangement joins TRBV3-1 (or the pseudogene TRBV3-2) to TRBJ1-2; 9 bases line up with TRBD1. Germline assignment: CDR1 LGHDT and CDR2 YNNKEL (reference sequence). The V gene end was trimmed by 4 bases and the J gene end by 5 bases; junction bases not matched to a gene: 5. CDR3 length: 14 residues. CDR3 region: CASSPGQGPYGYTF. DNA for the CDR3: TGTGCCAGCAGCCCGGGACAGGGACCTTATGGCTACACCTTC.

Of note for this clone: Other DNA sequences of this sample code for an identical CDR3. The genes are TRBV14 and TRBJ2-1, with TRBD2 identical over 11 bases. CDR1 SGHDN and CDR2 FVKESK come from the germline V gene. CDR3 length equals 15 residues. Losses at the gene ends were 4 bases for V and 7 bases for J; bases not matched to a gene: 6. CDR3 DNA: TGTGCCAGCAGCCTCTTAGCGGGAGGGAGGAATGAGCAGTTCTTC. It is translated as CASSLLAGGRNEQFF.

Concerning this clone itself: Other DNA sequences in the sample encode the same CDR3. V and J are TRBV5-1 and TRBJ2-3; maybe TRBD2 (5 bases). In germline, CDR1 is SGHRS, CDR2 YFSETQ. This CDR3 is 13 amino acids long. Trimming took off 1 base at V and 3 bases at J, with 6 bases between the two ends. CDR3 residues: CASSLSGTDTQYF. CDR3 nucleotides: TGCGCCAGCAGCTTGTCGGGGACAGATACGCAGTATTTT. The full variable domain, completed using reference TRBV5-1 and TRBJ2-3, is KAGVTQTPRYLIKTRGQQVTLSCSPISGHRSVSWYQQTPGQGLQFLFEYFSETQRNKGNFPGRFSGRQFSNSRSEMNVSTLELGDSALYLCASSLSGTDTQYFGPGTRLTVL.